This TCR beta chain was recovered during a study of control samples from healthy donors and cancer patients. Data came from immunoSEQ multiplex PCR; TCRdb stores just in-frame clones and leaves some out. The sample records 120,000 or so clones, over 75% being singletons. This receptor was identified in a man aged 35 to 55 in good health. Sequencing input: blood.

In DNA, the CDR3 is TGTGCCAGCAGTGTTGGACAGGGGATTTCACCCCTCCACTTT. Translating gives CASSVGQGISPLHF. The rearrangement joins TRBV7-2 to TRBJ1-6, with TRBD1 matching over 9 bases. The CDR3 is made up of 14 amino acids. Germline values: CDR1 SGHTA, CDR2 FQGNSA. Losses at the gene ends were 6 bases for V and 9 bases for J; bases not matched to a gene: 6.